These T cell receptor beta chains were read from a single sample in a study of blood T cells in healthy people across ages. Each CDR3 protein gets one entry after TCRdb re-called the 5' RACE reads with MiXCR. The data hold fewer than 2,000,000 distinct CDR3 sequences, with almost 35% observed a single time. Source material: blood. Source of these receptors: a woman aged 25 to 39 in good health. Both conserved end residues are part of each CDR3. A D gene is named only where the DNA matches it firmly. Clone size appears in some rows only: once, few, many, or a class for an expanded clone.

TRBJ1-2	many	-	TRBV4-1	CASSPLQGDYGYTF	TGCGCCAGCAGCCCCCTCCAGGGAGACTATGGCTACACCTTC
TRBJ2-1	-	TRBD2	TRBV5-1	CASHRSLLAGGPLLHNEQFF	TGCGCCAGCCACCGAAGCTTGCTAGCGGGAGGTCCGCTACTCCACAATGAGCAGTTCTTC
TRBJ1-1	-	-	TRBV21-1	CASSWRGRTEAFF	TGTGCCAGCAGCTGGCGGGGGCGAACTGAAGCTTTCTTT
TRBJ2-7	-	TRBD2	TRBV28	CASSQAGGPSEQYF	TGTGCCAGCAGTCAAGCGGGAGGGCCGAGCGAGCAGTACTTC
TRBJ2-7	few	-	TRBV20-1	CSARTQRASYEQYF	TGCAGTGCTAGAACCCAGCGGGCCTCCTACGAGCAGTACTTC
TRBJ1-5	-	-	TRBV6-6	CASASGEPQHF	TGTGCCAGCGCGTCAGGGGAGCCCCAGCATTTT
TRBJ2-1	many	-	TRBV6-2/TRBV6-3	CASSYPRAAGDNEQFF	TGTGCCAGCAGTTACCCGAGGGCCGCAGGGGACAATGAGCAGTTCTTC
TRBJ1-2	few	-	TRBV4-1	CASSPAEQGYYGYTF	TGCGCCAGCAGCCCCGCGGAGCAGGGCTACTATGGCTACACCTTC
TRBJ2-1	-	TRBD1	TRBV3-1	CASSQGQGVDVFF	TGTGCCAGCAGCCAAGGGCAGGGGGTCGATGTGTTCTTC
TRBJ1-4	few	-	TRBV29-1	CSVALGAVEKLFF	TGCAGCGTTGCCTTAGGGGCGGTTGAAAAACTGTTTTTT
TRBJ2-7	-	-	TRBV27	CASRQGGHEQYF	TGTGCCAGCAGGCAGGGAGGCCACGAGCAGTACTTC
TRBJ2-5	-	TRBD1	TRBV18	CASSRTGTGQETQYF	TGTGCCAGCTCACGCACCGGGACAGGGCAAGAGACCCAGTACTTC
TRBJ2-7	-	-	TRBV16	CASSRMVRDIFYEQYF	TGTGCCAGCAGCCGGATGGTCCGGGACATATTCTACGAGCAGTACTTC
TRBJ1-2	-	TRBD1	TRBV20-1	CSARPGRGLRYGYTF	TGCAGTGCTAGACCGGGCAGGGGGCTTCGGTATGGCTACACCTTC
TRBJ2-1	few	-	TRBV24-1	CATSEARDYNEQFF	TGTGCCACCAGTGAGGCGAGGGACTACAATGAGCAGTTCTTC
TRBJ1-5	-	-	TRBV6-2/TRBV6-3	CASSSVGNSNQPQHF	TGTGCCAGCAGTTCGGTGGGGAATAGCAATCAGCCCCAGCATTTT
TRBJ1-1	few	TRBD1	TRBV20-1	CSAPDRVKSVNTEAFF	TGCAGTGCTCCGGACAGGGTCAAGAGTGTGAACACTGAAGCTTTCTTT
TRBJ2-2	-	TRBD2	TRBV7-9	CASSPTTGLQTGELFF	TGTGCCAGCAGCCCAACAACGGGACTACAAACCGGGGAGCTGTTTTTT
TRBJ2-7	few	TRBD2	TRBV5-1	CASSRGGGLQDEQYF	TGCGCCAGCAGCCGGGGCGGGGGGCTCCAGGACGAGCAGTACTTC
TRBJ2-7	-	TRBD1	TRBV5-5	CASSRQGQGSYEQYF	TGTGCCAGCAGCCGACAGGGACAGGGGAGCTACGAGCAGTACTTC
TRBJ1-4	-	TRBD1	TRBV10-3	CATGQGPTNEKLFF	TGTGCCACCGGACAGGGGCCCACTAATGAAAAACTGTTTTTT
TRBJ2-7	many	-	TRBV29-1	CSVRLGGLYEQYF	TGCAGCGTACGGCTTGGGGGTCTCTACGAGCAGTACTTC
TRBJ1-1	once	TRBD1	TRBV2	CVSTGQVGSTEAFF	TGTGTCAGCACTGGACAGGTTGGGAGCACTGAAGCTTTCTTT
TRBJ2-1	few	TRBD2	TRBV27	CASSLGVAGDNEQFF	TGTGCCAGCAGCCTCGGGGTAGCGGGGGACAATGAGCAGTTCTTC
TRBJ2-7	-	-	TRBV6-1	CASSATVEQYF	TGTGCCAGCAGTGCGACGGTCGAGCAGTACTTC
TRBJ1-6	few	-	TRBV9	CASSGEDEAYSPLHF	TGTGCCAGCAGCGGGGAGGACGAAGCCTATTCACCCCTCCACTTT
TRBJ2-7	-	-	TRBV20-1	CSSSGSSYEQYF	TGCAGTTCTAGTGGGAGCTCCTACGAGCAGTACTTC
TRBJ2-7	many	TRBD1	TRBV6-5	CASSSGQGQVEQYF	TGTGCCAGCAGTTCGGGACAGGGACAAGTCGAGCAGTACTTC
TRBJ1-1	few	-	TRBV2	CASSWDTIRNTEAFF	TGTGCCAGCAGCTGGGATACTATTCGGAACACTGAAGCTTTCTTT
TRBJ1-2	-	-	TRBV27	CASSFNGFNYGYTF	TGTGCCAGCAGTTTCAACGGATTTAACTATGGCTACACCTTC
TRBJ2-1	once	-	TRBV7-6	CASSLWTPGYNEQFF	TGTGCCAGCAGCTTATGGACACCCGGGTACAATGAGCAGTTCTTC
TRBJ2-7	-	TRBD1	TRBV27	CASSLSNRPDRFYEQYF	TGTGCCAGCAGTTTATCAAACCGGCCGGACAGGTTCTACGAGCAGTACTTC
TRBJ1-1	few	-	TRBV7-9	CASSLYSDGNTEAFF	TGTGCCAGCAGCCTTTATTCCGACGGGAACACTGAAGCTTTCTTT
TRBJ2-3	few	TRBD1	TRBV28	CASSQGAVADTQYF	TGTGCCAGCAGCCAGGGGGCGGTCGCAGATACGCAGTATTTT
TRBJ1-2	-	-	TRBV7-2	CASSPDNIYGYTF	TGTGCCAGCAGCCCCGATAATATCTATGGCTACACCTTC
TRBJ1-5	many	TRBD1	TRBV11-2	CASSRDRGNQPQHF	TGTGCCAGCAGCAGGGACAGAGGCAATCAGCCCCAGCATTTT
TRBJ2-7	few	-	TRBV4-1	CASSRRAAGYEQYF	TGCGCCAGCAGCCGCAGGGCAGCGGGTTACGAGCAGTACTTC
TRBJ1-6	-	TRBD1	TRBV7-2	CASSLRDRVVESYNSPLHF	TGTGCCAGCAGCCTCCGGGACAGGGTTGTTGAGTCCTATAATTCACCCCTCCACTTT
TRBJ1-2	many	-	TRBV3-1	CASSQVKMGYTF	TGTGCCAGCAGCCAAGTTAAGATGGGCTACACCTTC
TRBJ1-6	-	-	TRBV28	CASSLPKTRVSSYNSPLHF	TGTGCCAGCAGTTTACCCAAAACCCGTGTTAGCTCCTATAATTCACCCCTCCACTTT
TRBJ2-3	-	-	TRBV7-9	CVSCPGEVQYF	TGTGTCAGCTGTCCCGGAGAGGTGCAGTATTTT